One sample yielded the 6 T cell receptor beta chains listed below, sequenced in a study of blood T cell repertoires in COVID-19 (dated by TCRdb to the early 2020s). The library was obtained by the immunoSEQ multiplex PCR assay. The clones in this table, taken by TCRdb from immuneACCESS, are in-frame only. Not every clone is retained; where verified, under half of the shortfall comes from an unresolved V gene, and the cause of the rest is unknown. This sample gives 200,000 to 250,000 clones in total; around 80% of them show up just once. The top ten constitute roughly 21% of the sample. The sequenced sample was peripheral blood. The receptors stem from a man aged 30 to 39 with active or convalescent COVID-19.

This CDR3 reads CASSIDRVGQSGQPQHF. In DNA, the CDR3 is TGTGCCAGTAGTATAGATCGGGTGGGGCAGAGTGGCCAGCCCCAGCATTTT. This rearrangement joins TRBV19 to TRBJ1-5; perhaps TRBD1 as D (5 bases). Germline loops: CDR1 LNHDA, CDR2 SQIVND (reference sequence). The CDR3 contains 17 residues. Deletions cut 0 bases from V and 7 bases from J, with 19 bases between. The variable domain in full, with the rest retrieved from reference TRBV19 and TRBJ1-5, is DGGITQSPKYLFRKEGQNVTLSCEQNLNHDAMYWYRQDPGQGLRLIYYSQIVNDFQKGDIAEGYSVSREKKESFPLTVTSAQKNPTAFYLCASSIDRVGQSGQPQHFGDGTRLSIL.

This clone was counted a single time. This chain links TRBV4-3 with TRBJ1-4; D might be TRBD1 (5 bases). The CDR3 sequence is 17 residues long. Germline values: CDR1 LGHNA, CDR2 YSLEER. The V gene lost 0 bases and the J gene lost 4 bases, with 15 bases spanning the gap. CDR3: CASSQDSGGRRNEKLFF. For the CDR3, the DNA is TGCGCCAGCAGCCAAGATAGCGGGGGACGCCGTAATGAAAAACTGTTTTTT.

The CDR3 loop reads CASSRGLAKAYEQYF. For the CDR3, the DNA is TGTGCCAGCAGCCGGGGACTAGCTAAGGCCTACGAGCAGTACTTC. This chain connects TRBV11-2 to TRBJ2-7; TRBD2 matches 9 bases. Trimming took 5 bases from V and 2 from J; bases not matched to a gene: 7. Looked up from germline, CDR1 is SGHAT and CDR2 is FQNNGV. The CDR3 covers 15 residues.

This chain joins TRBV6-1 and TRBJ2-1, with 11 positions matching TRBD2. CDR3 length: 16 residues. V lost 0 bases to trimming and J lost 8 bases; unmatched junction nucleotides: 6. Looked up from germline, CDR1 is MNHNS and CDR2 is SASEGT. As DNA, the CDR3 is TGTGCCAGCAGTGAAGCTGTAGCGGGAGGGCGGGATGAGCAGTTCTTC. It codes for CASSEAVAGGRDEQFF.

This clone occurred once. This chain links TRBV2 with TRBJ2-5; 13 bases align to TRBD2. Per germline, CDR1 SNHLY and CDR2 FYNNEI. The junction had 5 bases not matched to a gene; V was cut back by 6 bases and J by 4 bases. The CDR3 totals 15 residues. The CDR3 DNA sequence: TGTGCCAGCAGCCACAGACTAGCGGGAGGAGAGACCCAGTACTTC. This sequence encodes CASSHRLAGGETQYF.

J is TRBJ1-1 and V is TRBV1; the D call of TRBD1 is as the table states it, not checked on the DNA. TRBV1 is reported as a pseudogene. The CDR3 covers 14 residues. CDR3 sequence: CTNLGQLNNTEAFF. The CDR3 DNA is TGCACCAATCTCGGACAACTAAACAACACTGAAGCTTTCTTT.